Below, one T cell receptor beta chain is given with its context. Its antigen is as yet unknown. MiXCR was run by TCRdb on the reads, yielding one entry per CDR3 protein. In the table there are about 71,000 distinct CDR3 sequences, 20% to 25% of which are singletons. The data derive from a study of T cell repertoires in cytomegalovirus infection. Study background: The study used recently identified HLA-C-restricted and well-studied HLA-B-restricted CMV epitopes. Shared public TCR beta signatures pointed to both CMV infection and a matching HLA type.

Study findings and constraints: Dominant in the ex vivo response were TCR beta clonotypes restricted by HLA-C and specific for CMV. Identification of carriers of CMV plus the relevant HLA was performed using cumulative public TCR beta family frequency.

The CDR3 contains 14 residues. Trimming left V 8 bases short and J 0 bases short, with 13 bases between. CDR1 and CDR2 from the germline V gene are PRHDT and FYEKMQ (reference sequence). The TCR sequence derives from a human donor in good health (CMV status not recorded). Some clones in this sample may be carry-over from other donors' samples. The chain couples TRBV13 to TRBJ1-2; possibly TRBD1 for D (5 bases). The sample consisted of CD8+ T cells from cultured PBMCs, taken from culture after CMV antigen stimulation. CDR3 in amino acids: CASGGTPANYGYTF. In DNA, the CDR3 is TGTGCCAGCGGGGGGACGCCGGCTAACTATGGCTACACCTTC.